The clone carrying this T cell receptor (beta chain) was observed a single time. The ends lost 4 bases at V and 4 bases at J; junction bases unmatched: 13. Germline V gene data show CDR1 as SGDLS and CDR2 as YYNGEE. The CDR3 has 16 residues. TCRdb's table, derived via immunoSEQ multiplex PCR, lists solely in-frame clones and lacks some. The table shows about 70,000 clones, with more than 75% occurring only once. This entry comes from a study of blood T cell repertoires in COVID-19. Looking at the study overall: T cells, B-cell-depleted T cells, or PBMCs provided the cDNA or gDNA that served as material.

The chain joins TRBV9 to TRBJ2-7; 8 positions agree with TRBD2. The source material was peripheral blood. The sequence was collected from a woman of 80 years or more with active or convalescent COVID-19. Written as DNA, the CDR3 is TGTGCCAGCAGCCCCGAGCCCCCGGGGGGGCGGTACGAGCAGTACTTC. Encoded protein: CASSPEPPGGRYEQYF.